Listed below are T cell receptor beta chains from one sample, sequenced in a study of T-cell memory formation after mild COVID-19. MiXCR was run by TCRdb on the 5' RACE reads, yielding one entry per CDR3 protein. The sample lists 400,000 or so distinct CDR3 sequences, 20% seen once, with 8.4% in the top ten. Sequenced: PBMCs or a T cell subset sorted from them (not recorded which). These receptor sequences come from an adult woman who had mild COVID-19 (a few samples of this study predate the infection). Cell type and time point are not known. The CDR3 runs from the conserved cysteine through the conserved F or W. D genes are given only for firm matches. For some rows the clone size is stated as once, few or many, or as a class when expanded; others skip it.

j_call,v_call,d_call,clone_size,cdr3_aa,cdr3_nt
TRBJ2-5,TRBV5-1,NA,NA,CASSLGGGGLQETQYF,TGCGCCAGCAGCTTGGGGGGCGGCGGACTCCAAGAGACCCAGTACTTC
TRBJ1-4,TRBV15,TRBD1,NA,CATSRGGDRGREKLFF,TGTGCCACCAGCAGAGGGGGGGACAGGGGGCGTGAAAAACTGTTTTTT
TRBJ1-2,TRBV30,NA,NA,CAWNRNSNYGYTF,TGTGCCTGGAACAGAAACTCTAACTATGGCTACACCTTC
TRBJ2-1,TRBV29-1,TRBD2,few,CSVEEYGTSGRLTYNEQFF,TGCAGCGTTGAGGAATACGGGACTAGCGGGAGGTTAACCTACAATGAGCAGTTCTTC
TRBJ2-1,TRBV12-3/TRBV12-4,NA,few,CASSFVGVREQFF,TGTGCCAGCAGTTTTGTTGGGGTCCGGGAGCAGTTCTTC
TRBJ1-5,TRBV7-9,TRBD1,NA,CASSFGTGDRNQPQHF,TGTGCCAGCAGCTTCGGGACAGGGGACCGCAATCAGCCCCAGCATTTT
TRBJ1-5,TRBV15,NA,few,CATSRDRGNGQPQHF,TGTGCCACCAGCAGAGATCGAGGGAACGGTCAGCCCCAGCATTTT
TRBJ2-1,TRBV20-1,TRBD2,NA,CSARDAAGGTHNEQFF,TGCAGTGCTAGAGATGCCGCGGGAGGGACTCACAATGAGCAGTTCTTC
TRBJ2-3,TRBV7-3,TRBD2,many,CASSLKWRGGAIPHTDTQYF,TGTGCCAGCAGCTTAAAGTGGCGGGGGGGCGCCATCCCGCACACAGATACGCAGTATTTT
TRBJ2-2,TRBV4-1,NA,NA,CASSQRGTRPFGELFF,TGCGCCAGCAGCCAGAGAGGGACTCGCCCATTCGGGGAGCTGTTTTTT
TRBJ1-3,TRBV7-9,TRBD1,NA,CASSSTGGEGNTIYF,TGTGCCAGCAGCTCTACAGGGGGCGAAGGAAACACCATATATTTT
TRBJ1-2,TRBV25-1,TRBD1,NA,CASSAGGAENYGYTF,TGTGCCAGCAGCGCAGGGGGCGCAGAGAACTATGGCTACACCTTC
TRBJ1-1,TRBV5-6,NA,few,CASSFDPGDTEAFF,TGTGCCAGCAGCTTTGACCCGGGGGACACTGAAGCTTTCTTT
TRBJ2-5,TRBV14,NA,once,CASSQVITLRDQETQYF,TGTGCCAGCAGCCAAGTTATAACCCTACGGGACCAAGAGACCCAGTACTTC
TRBJ2-3,TRBV3-1,NA,NA,CASSQEGTFGNTQYF,TGTGCCAGCAGCCAAGAAGGAACCTTTGGAAATACGCAGTATTTT
TRBJ2-7,TRBV6-1,TRBD2,NA,CASSEALGSGEYEQYF,TGTGCCAGCAGTGAAGCGCTCGGTAGCGGGGAATACGAGCAGTACTTC
TRBJ1-5,TRBV5-5,NA,few,CASSQGHQSNQPQHF,TGTGCCAGCAGCCAAGGACACCAAAGCAATCAGCCCCAGCATTTT
TRBJ1-2,TRBV11-2,NA,few,CASSPRQDYGYTF,TGTGCCAGCAGCCCTAGACAGGACTATGGCTACACCTTC
TRBJ1-1,TRBV27,TRBD1,many,CASSLHRGTEAFF,TGTGCCAGCAGTCTTCACAGGGGAACTGAAGCTTTCTTT
TRBJ2-1,TRBV5-4,TRBD2,few,CASSLNPSGSYNEQFF,TGTGCCAGCAGCTTGAATCCTAGCGGGTCCTACAATGAGCAGTTCTTC
TRBJ2-1,TRBV21-1,NA,NA,CASSPHSPEGYNEQFF,TGTGCCAGCAGCCCACATAGCCCCGAAGGGTACAATGAGCAGTTCTTC